The present T cell receptor (beta chain) was sequenced within a study of cytomegalovirus exposure and HLA in healthy donors. Study results and caveats: The investigators catalogued 150 to 200 TCR beta chains as cytomegalovirus-associated. A likely sequencing artifact accounted for one observed cluster of highly shared sequence variants. Equally common other TCR beta chains were less clonally expanded than HLA-associated ones, a later analysis found.

On this clone: Its antigen is undetermined.

Researchers ran the PCR with 60 Vbeta and 13 Jbeta primers. Here immunoSEQ multiplex PCR was the method, and the copy in TCRdb shows in-frame clones only, minus some. Of over 150,000 clones listed, 74% are singletons. Per germline, CDR1 LGHNA and CDR2 YNFKEQ. Losses at the gene ends were 1 base for V and 7 bases for J; bases not matched to a gene: 8. The CDR3 has 16 residues. Sequenced material: PBMCs. The sequence derives from a man aged 25 to 40 in good health and CMV-seronegative. This chain links TRBV4-2 with TRBJ2-2; 8 nucleotides align to TRBD2. In DNA form, the CDR3 reads TGTGCCAGCAGCCAAGTTAGACTAGCGACGGGCGGGGAGCTGTTTTTT. Encoded protein: CASSQVRLATGGELFF.